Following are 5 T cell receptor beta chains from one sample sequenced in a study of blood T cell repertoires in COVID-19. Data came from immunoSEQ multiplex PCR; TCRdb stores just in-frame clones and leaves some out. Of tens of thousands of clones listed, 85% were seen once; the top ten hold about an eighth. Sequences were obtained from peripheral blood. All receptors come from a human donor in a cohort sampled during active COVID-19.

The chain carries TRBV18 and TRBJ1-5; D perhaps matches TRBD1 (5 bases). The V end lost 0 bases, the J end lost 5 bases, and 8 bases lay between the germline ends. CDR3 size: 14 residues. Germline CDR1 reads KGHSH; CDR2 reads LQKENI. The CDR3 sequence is CASSPPGGYQPQHF. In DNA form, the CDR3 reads TGTGCCAGCTCACCACCGGGGGGGTATCAGCCCCAGCATTTT. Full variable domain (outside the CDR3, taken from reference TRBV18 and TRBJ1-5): NAGVMQNPRHLVRRRGQEARLRCSPMKGHSHVYWYRQLPEEGLKFMVYLQKENIIDESGMPKERFSAEFPKEGPSILRIQQVVRGDSAAYFCASSPPGGYQPQHFGDGTRLSIL.

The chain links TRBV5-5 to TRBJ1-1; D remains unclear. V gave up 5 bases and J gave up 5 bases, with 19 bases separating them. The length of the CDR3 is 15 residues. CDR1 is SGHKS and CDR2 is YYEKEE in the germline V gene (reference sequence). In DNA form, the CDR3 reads TGTGCCAGCAGGGGCGTCGGATACCAAGAGACTGAAGCTTTCTTT. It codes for CASRGVGYQETEAFF.

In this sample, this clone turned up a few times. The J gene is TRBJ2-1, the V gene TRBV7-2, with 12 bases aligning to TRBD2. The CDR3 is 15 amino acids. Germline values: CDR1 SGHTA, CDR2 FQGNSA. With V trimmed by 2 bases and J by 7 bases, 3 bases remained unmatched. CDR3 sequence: CASSLPTSGSNEQFF. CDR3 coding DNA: TGTGCCAGCAGCTTACCGACTAGCGGGAGTAATGAGCAGTTCTTC.

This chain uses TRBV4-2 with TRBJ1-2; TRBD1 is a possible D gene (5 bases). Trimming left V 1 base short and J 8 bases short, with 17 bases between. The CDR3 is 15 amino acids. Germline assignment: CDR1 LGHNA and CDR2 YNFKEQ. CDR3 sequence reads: CASSQVGPGYEGYTF. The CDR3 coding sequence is TGTGCCAGCAGCCAAGTTGGTCCAGGGTACGAGGGCTACACCTTC.

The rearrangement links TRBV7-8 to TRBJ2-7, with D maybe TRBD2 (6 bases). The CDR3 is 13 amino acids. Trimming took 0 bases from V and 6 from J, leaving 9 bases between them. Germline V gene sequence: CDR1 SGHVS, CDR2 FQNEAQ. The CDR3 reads CASSLAGGGEQYF. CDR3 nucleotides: TGTGCCAGCAGCTTAGCGGGGGGTGGCGAGCAGTACTTC.